These 17 T cell receptor beta chains share one sample of origin, sequenced in a study of beta chain features in type 1 diabetes. Antigens for these TCRs are unknown. The authors reverse transcribed all of the isolated RNA, so sequencing captured expressed TCRB transcripts. Profiling relied on immunoSEQ multiplex PCR, and the TCRdb table lists in-frame clones only, not all of them. The data hold around 650,000 clones, with around 11% observed a single time. Whole-study findings and limits: Among all four CD4+ subsets, Type 1 diabetes patients had TCRB CDR3s that were moderately but significantly shorter.

The source material was naive CD4+ T cells from blood. The receptors stem from a man younger than 45 with type 1 diabetes.

This clone appeared many times. Distinct nucleotide sequences in the sample also encode this CDR3. V is TRBV18 and J is TRBJ1-4; D ambiguous. V lost 0 bases to trimming and J lost 0 bases, with 2 bases between them. Germline V CDR1 and CDR2: KGHSH, LQKENI. This CDR3 is 14 amino acids long. The CDR3 region is CASSPPSTNEKLFF. In DNA form, the CDR3 reads TGTGCCAGCTCACCACCCTCAACTAATGAAAAACTGTTTTTT.

The chain links TRBV7-3 to TRBJ2-5; TRBD1 aligns across 9 bases. V lost 5 bases, J lost 5 bases, and 9 bases stayed unmatched. Germline CDR1 SGHTA, CDR2 FQGTGA. This CDR3 spans 15 amino acids. For the CDR3, the DNA is TGTGCCAGCAGCCCTTACAGGGGGCGCGGGGAGACCCAGTACTTC. Translation gives CASSPYRGRGETQYF. Based on the CDR3 plus reference TRBV7-3 and TRBJ2-5, the full variable domain is GAGVSQTPSNKVTEKGKYVELRCDPISGHTALYWYRQSLGQGPEFLIYFQGTGAADDSGLPNDRFFAVRPEGSVSTLKIQRTERGDSAVYLCASSPYRGRGETQYFGPGTRLLVL.

The CDR3 DNA is TGTGCCAGCACCCGAGGGGGGGCCGGCGCCACAGATACGCAGTATTTT. The encoded protein is CASTRGGAGATDTQYF. The chain links TRBV2 to TRBJ2-3, with a possible D match to TRBD2 (7 bases). V was trimmed by 7 bases and J by 2 bases, leaving 19 bases between them. Germline V gene data show CDR1 as SNHLY and CDR2 as FYNNEI. CDR3 size: 16 residues.

The chain recombines TRBV5-6 with TRBJ2-1, with 10 positions matching TRBD2. The CDR3 contains 14 residues. From germline, CDR1 is SGHDT and CDR2 YYEEEE. J lost 6 bases, V lost 4 bases, and 4 bases had no gene match. CDR3 nucleotides: TGTGCCAGCAGCGAACTAGCGGGGAGCAATGAGCAGTTCTTC. This sequence encodes CASSELAGSNEQFF.

This clone turned up a few times. V is TRBV7-6 and J is TRBJ2-4; D gene ambiguous. This CDR3 contains 14 residues. CDR1 is SGHVS, CDR2 FNYEAQ, per germline. Trimming took 3 bases from V and 5 from J, leaving 11 bases between them. CDR3 sequence: CASSFARGENIQYF. For the CDR3, the DNA is TGTGCCAGCAGCTTTGCCCGCGGCGAAAACATTCAGTACTTC.

This clone has only a few counts. The chain couples TRBV28 to TRBJ2-3; D is unclear. From germline, CDR1 is MDHEN and CDR2 SYDVKM. The V end was cut by 4 bases, the J end by 5 bases, with 7 bases between. The CDR3 covers 12 residues. The chain's CDR3 is CASSSFGDTQYF. The CDR3 DNA is TGTGCCAGCAGTTCCTTCGGAGATACGCAGTATTTT. The full variable domain, completed using reference TRBV28 and TRBJ2-3, is DVKVTQSSRYLVKRTGEKVFLECVQDMDHENMFWYRQDPGLGLRLIYFSYDVKMKEKGDIPEGYSVSREKKERFSLILESASTNQTSMYLCASSSFGDTQYFGPGTRLTVL.

The chain has TRBV19 and TRBJ2-2; D may match TRBD1 or TRBD2 (5 bases each). Trimming cost V 6 bases and J 3 bases, with 11 bases left between them. CDR3 length equals 14 residues. Germline V gene lookup returns CDR1 LNHDA and CDR2 SQIVND (reference sequence). The chain's CDR3 is CASSIPGHTGELFF. CDR3 nucleotide sequence: TGTGCCAGTAGCATCCCGGGGCACACCGGGGAGCTGTTTTTT.

This clone showed up just a few times. This rearrangement joins TRBV2 to TRBJ2-7; 7 bases line up with TRBD1. The CDR3 contains 12 residues. Germline lookup yields CDR1 SNHLY and CDR2 FYNNEI. V trimming: 11 bases; J trimming: 1 base; junction bases outside the gene matches: 5. For the CDR3, the DNA is TGTGCCGACCGGGACAGTTCCTACGAGCAGTACTTC. Translation gives CADRDSSYEQYF.

The J gene is TRBJ2-1, the V gene TRBV14; possibly TRBD1 for D (6 bases). The length of the CDR3 is 14 residues. Germline CDR1 SGHDN, CDR2 FVKESK. V was shortened by 5 bases and J by 6 bases, with 14 bases between the two germline ends. CDR3 loop: CASSGHRVGNEQFF. The DNA for the CDR3 is TGTGCCAGCAGCGGTCACAGGGTGGGCAATGAGCAGTTCTTC.

The sample holds one count of this clone. The chain recombines TRBV2 with TRBJ1-2; D is possibly TRBD1 (5 bases). V was trimmed by 7 bases and J by 9 bases, leaving 15 bases between them. The CDR3 contains 12 residues. Germline V gives CDR1 SNHLY, CDR2 FYNNEI. CDR3 DNA sequence: TGTGCCAGCAACCAGGACATAACGAGCTACACCTTC. Encoded protein: CASNQDITSYTF.

This clone was recorded a few times. V is TRBV10-2 and J is TRBJ2-7; D ambiguous. The germline V gene encodes CDR1 WSHSY and CDR2 SAAADI. This CDR3 comprises 11 residues. V was pared by 3 bases and J by 2 bases, with 2 bases between. CDR3 region: CASSDPYEQYF. The CDR3 DNA reads as TGCGCCAGCAGTGACCCCTACGAGCAGTACTTC.

This clone was detected only a few times. The chain links TRBV7-8 to TRBJ2-2, with D possibly matching TRBD1 (5 bases). The germline V gene has CDR1 SGHVS and CDR2 FQNEAQ. Trimming took off 1 base at V and 6 bases at J, with 9 bases between the two ends. This CDR3 contains 14 residues. Here the CDR3 DNA reads TGTGCCAGCAGCTTAGAAGCGACAGCCGGGGAGCTGTTTTTT. Protein: CASSLEATAGELFF.

This rearrangement joins TRBV4-3 to TRBJ1-6, with D maybe TRBD1 (6 bases). V was trimmed by 0 bases and J by 7 bases, leaving 13 bases between them. This CDR3 comprises 16 residues. Germline CDR1 and CDR2: LGHNA and YSLEER. The CDR3 here is CASSQDLGRGNSPLHF. CDR3 DNA: TGCGCCAGCAGCCAAGATCTTGGCAGGGGAAATTCACCCCTCCACTTT.

The chain employs TRBV30 and TRBJ1-6; tentatively, D is TRBD1 (6 bases). In germline, CDR1 is GTSNPN, CDR2 SVGIG (reference sequence). The V end lost 0 bases, the J end lost 8 bases, and 11 bases lay between the germline ends. This CDR3 contains 14 residues. The CDR3 sequence: CAWSVWDNDSPLHF. CDR3 DNA sequence: TGTGCCTGGAGTGTGTGGGACAACGATTCACCCCTCCACTTT.

This clone came up a few times. The genes are TRBV5-6 and TRBJ2-5; D remains unclear. There are 12 residues in the CDR3. The germline V gene encodes CDR1 SGHDT and CDR2 YYEEEE. Trimming shortened V by 4 bases and J by 5 bases, and 9 bases separated the two germline ends. CDR3 region: CASSEQGETQYF. CDR3 coding DNA: TGTGCCAGCAGCGAACAAGGGGAGACCCAGTACTTC. Full variable domain (rest looked up from reference TRBV5-6 and TRBJ2-5): DAGVTQSPTHLIKTRGQQVTLRCSPKSGHDTVSWYQQALGQGPQFIFQYYEEEERQRGNFPDRFSGHQFPNYSSELNVNALLLGDSALYLCASSEQGETQYFGPGTRLLVL.

With regard to this clone: The sample has other DNA sequences that encode this CDR3 too. This chain connects TRBV18 to TRBJ2-7; 7 positions match TRBD1. Trimming at V came to 6 bases and at J to 1 base, leaving 3 bases not matched to a gene. CDR1 is KGHSH and CDR2 is LQKENI in the germline V gene. This CDR3 is 13 amino acids long. CDR3 in amino acids: CASSPGQSYEQYF. The CDR3 coding sequence is TGTGCCAGCTCCCCGGGACAGTCCTACGAGCAGTACTTC.

This clone occurred a few times. The chain has TRBV19 and TRBJ1-6; no definite D call. The CDR3 extends over 13 amino acids. Germline lookup yields CDR1 LNHDA and CDR2 SQIVND (reference sequence). Trimming took 4 bases from V and 7 from J, leaving 8 bases between them. The CDR3 sequence: CASSSGRNSPLHF. In DNA form, the CDR3 reads TGTGCCAGTAGTAGTGGCCGGAATTCACCCCTCCACTTT.